These 27 T cell receptor beta chains were sequenced from one sample in a study of T cell repertoires in cytomegalovirus infection. Which antigens these TCRs recognize remains unknown. TCRdb re-analysed the reads in MiXCR, keeping a single row per CDR3 protein. The sample lists approximately 990,000 distinct CDR3 sequences; approximately 31% were seen once. Sequencing was performed on cultured CD8+ T cells from PBMCs, taken from culture after CMV antigen stimulation. Every receptor here comes from a human donor in good health (CMV status not recorded). Some clones in this sample may be carry-over from other donors' samples.

This clonotype has a handful of counts. The chain links TRBV28 to TRBJ2-1; TRBD2 agrees at 9 bases. V gave up 1 base and J gave up 3 bases; unmatched junction bases: 4. The CDR3 extends over 16 amino acids. The germline gives CDR1 MDHEN, CDR2 SYDVKM. Written as DNA, the CDR3 is TGTGCCAGCAGTTTATCGGCACTAGCGGGCTACAATGAGCAGTTCTTC. This encodes CASSLSALAGYNEQFF.

The chain joins TRBV20-1 to TRBJ1-2, with 9 positions matching TRBD1. This CDR3 spans 14 amino acids. Germline lookup yields CDR1 DFQATT and CDR2 SNEGSKA (reference sequence). The V and J ends lost 1 base and 3 bases, in that order; junction bases with no gene match: 3. CDR3 coding DNA: TGCAGTGCTAGAGGACAGGGGGAATACTATGGCTACACCTTC. This translates into CSARGQGEYYGYTF.

In this sample, this clonotype turned up once. The genes are TRBV7-2 and TRBJ1-2; D is undetermined. Germline V gene data show CDR1 as SGHTA and CDR2 as FQGNSA. The V gene lost 1 base and the J gene lost 4 bases, with 13 bases spanning the gap. This CDR3 spans 15 amino acids. The DNA of the CDR3 is TGTGCCAGCAGCTTAGTAGGGCAGCCAAGCTATGGCTACACCTTC. This gives the protein CASSLVGQPSYGYTF.

This clonotype was observed at least ten times. The J gene is TRBJ2-5, the V gene TRBV7-2; 9 bases map to TRBD2. CDR3 length: 15 amino acids. The V and J ends lost 5 bases and 5 bases, in that order; junction bases with no gene match: 9. The germline V gene encodes CDR1 SGHTA and CDR2 FQGNSA. The CDR3 DNA follows: TGTGCCAGCAGCGGCGGCGGGGGGGCATTCGAGACCCAGTACTTC. Its protein product is CASSGGGGAFETQYF.

The DNA for the CDR3 is TGTGCCAGCAGTCAATCCCGGGGGCCGTCAAACTATGGCTACACCTTC. Translated, it gives CASSQSRGPSNYGYTF. The V call is TRBV28, the J call TRBJ1-2; D is possibly TRBD1 (6 bases). V lost 5 bases and J lost 2, with 18 bases in between. The germline V gene encodes CDR1 MDHEN and CDR2 SYDVKM. The CDR3 consists of 16 residues.

This chain uses TRBV6-1 with TRBJ1-2; D remains unclear. This CDR3 region has 11 residues. V was trimmed by 6 bases and J by 5 bases, leaving 7 bases between them. Germline-derived CDR1 and CDR2 are MNHNS and SASEGT. The CDR3 region has the DNA TGTGCCAGCAGAGCCATTTATGGCTACACCTTC. It codes for CASRAIYGYTF.

A few counts support this clonotype. This sequence joins TRBV4-1 and TRBJ2-5; 8 positions match TRBD1. The CDR3 sequence is 14 residues long. With 4 bases clipped from V and 5 bases from J, the junction kept 6 bases outside the gene matches. Germline assignment: CDR1 MGHRA and CDR2 YSYEKL. The CDR3 DNA sequence: TGCGCCAGCAGCCGGGCCCGGACAGGGGAGACCCAGTACTTC. Translating it yields CASSRARTGETQYF.

V usage is TRBV28 and J usage is TRBJ2-7, with D perhaps matching TRBD1 or TRBD2 (5 bases each). In germline, CDR1 is MDHEN, CDR2 SYDVKM. Trimming left V 5 bases short and J 2 bases short, with 16 bases between. The CDR3 runs to 15 residues. The CDR3 bases are TGTGCCAGCAGTCCAGGGACGGTGTTCACCTACGAGCAGTACGTC. Its protein is CASSPGTVFTYEQYV.

On this clonotype itself: This could be a read error, since a much larger clone is one nucleotide away. The chain combines TRBV7-2 with TRBJ1-6, with TRBD1 identical over 9 bases. V shed 1 base, J shed 4 bases, and the junction held 11 bases outside the gene matches. The CDR3 runs 19 residues. Germline CDR1 is SGHTA and CDR2 is FQGNSA. The CDR3 loop reads CASSLGDRDIQVYNSPLHF. CDR3 nucleotide sequence: TGTGCCAGCAGCTTAGGGGACAGGGATATTCAGGTATATAATTCACCCCTCCACTTT.

CDR3 sequence: CAISESIGGYEQYV. Here the CDR3 DNA reads TGTGCCATCAGTGAGTCAATAGGGGGTTACGAGCAGTACGTC. V is TRBV10-3 and J is TRBJ2-7, with D maybe TRBD1 (6 bases). The CDR3 is made up of 14 amino acids. Deletions cut 0 bases from V and 4 bases from J, with 10 bases between. CDR1 is ENHRY, CDR2 SYGVKD, per germline.

The chain has TRBV18 and TRBJ1-1, with TRBD1 identical over 8 bases. Germline V gene sequence: CDR1 KGHSH, CDR2 LQKENI. The CDR3 sequence is 14 residues long. Trimming took 3 bases from V and 4 from J; bases not matched to a gene: 4. The chain's CDR3 is CASSPDRAGTEAFF. CDR3 sequence (DNA): TGTGCCAGCTCACCGGACAGGGCGGGCACTGAAGCTTTCTTT.

This clonotype was found a few times. The genes are TRBV19 and TRBJ1-1; weak D call: TRBD1 (6 bases). The CDR3 length is 14 residues. Trimming pared 6 bases from V and 4 bases from J, leaving 15 bases between. The V gene's germline CDR1 is LNHDA and CDR2 SQIVND (reference sequence). CDR3 in DNA: TGTGCCAGTAGCCTTACAGGGCTGGCCACTGAAGCTTTCTTT. Amino acid sequence: CASSLTGLATEAFF. Full variable domain (missing parts from reference TRBV19 and TRBJ1-1): DGGITQSPKYLFRKEGQNVTLSCEQNLNHDAMYWYRQDPGQGLRLIYYSQIVNDFQKGDIAEGYSVSREKKESFPLTVTSAQKNPTAFYLCASSLTGLATEAFFGQGTRLTVV.

The sample holds a few counts of this clonotype. The CDR3 DNA follows: TGTGCCAGCAGTACCAGGCGCTCCGAAAGGGATCAGCCCCAGCATTTT. Its translation: CASSTRRSERDQPQHF. The chain links TRBV27 to TRBJ1-5; D not resolved. The CDR3 totals 16 residues. Germline-derived CDR1 and CDR2 are MNHEY and SMNVEV (reference sequence). The germline V and J ends were trimmed by 5 bases and 5 bases, with 19 bases remaining between them.

Only a few counts were recorded for this clonotype. This chain joins TRBV4-3 and TRBJ1-2; no firm D call. The CDR3 is 16 residues long. In germline, CDR1 is LGHNA, CDR2 YSLEER. V was clipped by 1 base and J by 0 bases, with 12 bases between them. This chain's CDR3 is CASSQADYRTNYGYTF. CDR3 nucleotide sequence: TGCGCCAGCAGCCAAGCGGATTATAGGACTAACTATGGCTACACCTTC.

This clonotype was seen only a few times. The chain recombines TRBV24-1 with TRBJ2-1; the match to TRBD1 covers 8 bases. The germline V gene encodes CDR1 KGHDR and CDR2 SFDVKD. Germline trimming cut 5 bases from V and 2 bases from J; bases unmatched to any gene: 7. CDR3 length: 16 amino acids. In DNA form, the CDR3 reads TGTGCCACCAGTGCACCGGGACAGGTACCCTACAATGAGCAGTTCTTC. Amino acids: CATSAPGQVPYNEQFF.

The rearrangement uses TRBV4-1 and TRBJ2-1; TRBD2 agrees at 15 bases. The length of the CDR3 is 18 residues. Germline assignment: CDR1 MGHRA and CDR2 YSYEKL. The J segment lost 5 bases and the V segment lost 2 bases, leaving 7 bases of the junction unmatched. CDR3 sequence: CASSQRTSGGALNNEQFF. CDR3 nucleotide sequence: TGCGCCAGCAGCCAAAGGACTAGCGGGGGGGCCCTCAACAATGAGCAGTTCTTC.

In this sample, this clonotype turned up a few times. This chain links TRBV2 with TRBJ2-7, with 8 nucleotides matching TRBD2. CDR1 is SNHLY and CDR2 is FYNNEI in the germline V gene. This CDR3 is 12 amino acids long. The V segment lost 7 bases and the J segment 4 bases; nucleotides outside the gene matches: 3. CDR3 sequence reads: CASNGGAYEQYV. As DNA, the CDR3 is TGTGCCAGCAACGGGGGGGCATACGAGCAGTACGTC.

The V call is TRBV19, the J call TRBJ1-5; D not resolved. Deletions cut 3 bases from V and 6 bases from J, with 9 bases between. The CDR3 length is 13 residues. In germline, CDR1 is LNHDA, CDR2 SQIVND (reference sequence). The CDR3: CASSIHEGQPQHF. The CDR3 nucleotides read TGTGCCAGTAGTATTCACGAGGGTCAGCCCCAGCATTTT.

This clonotype was detected a few times. The chain uses TRBV7-9 and TRBJ2-1; 10 nucleotides line up with TRBD1. Germline CDR1 SEHNR, CDR2 FQNEAQ (reference sequence). This CDR3 region has 16 residues. V was clipped by 4 bases and J by 8 bases; unmatched bases: 11. This CDR3 reads CASSSNRDRGEDEQFF. In DNA, the CDR3 is TGTGCCAGCAGCTCAAACCGGGACAGGGGTGAAGATGAGCAGTTCTTC.

This clonotype was seen more than once but under ten times. The chain recombines TRBV7-6 with TRBJ2-7; possible D gene TRBD2, 5 bases. Germline-derived CDR1 and CDR2 are SGHVS and FNYEAQ. Trimming removed 2 bases at V and 3 bases at J, with 11 bases between. This CDR3 has 14 amino acids. The CDR3 is CASSLKQSGYEQYF. Here the CDR3 DNA reads TGTGCCAGCAGCTTAAAACAAAGCGGCTACGAGCAGTACTTC. Full variable domain (remainder filled in from reference TRBV7-6 and TRBJ2-7): GAGVSQSPRYKVTKRGQDVALRCDPISGHVSLYWYRQALGQGPEFLTYFNYEAQQDKSGLPNDRFSAERPEGSISTLTIQRTEQRDSAMYRCASSLKQSGYEQYFGPGTRLTVT.

This clonotype was counted only a few times. This chain connects TRBV7-6 to TRBJ2-5; maybe TRBD2 (6 bases). Germline V CDR1 and CDR2: SGHVS, FNYEAQ. V was clipped by 5 bases and J by 7 bases, with 23 bases between them. The CDR3 is 16 residues long. DNA of the CDR3: TGTGCCAGCAGCGTAGTGGGGGGTCCGGGGTTGTGGACCCAGTACTTC. Its translation: CASSVVGGPGLWTQYF.

The V call is TRBV6-5, the J call TRBJ2-1; 12 bases fit TRBD2. The ends lost 2 bases at V and 7 bases at J; junction bases unmatched: 12. The CDR3 sequence is 18 residues long. CDR1 is MNHEY and CDR2 is SVGAGI in the germline V gene. The CDR3 nucleotides are TGTGCCAGCAGTTACACCGTTCCTAGCGGGGGGGTGGTAAATGAGCAGTTCTTC. This translates into CASSYTVPSGGVVNEQFF.

This chain connects TRBV20-1 to TRBJ2-7, with D perhaps TRBD1 (6 bases). Germline CDR1 DFQATT, CDR2 SNEGSKA (reference sequence). V lost 1 base and J lost 4, with 11 bases in between. There are 13 residues in the CDR3. CDR3 sequence reads: CSARGGQFYEQYV. CDR3 sequence (DNA): TGCAGTGCTAGAGGAGGACAGTTTTACGAGCAGTACGTC.

This clonotype was picked up a small number of times. The V gene is TRBV2, the J gene TRBJ2-3; D gene ambiguous. Germline values: CDR1 SNHLY, CDR2 FYNNEI. CDR3 length: 12 amino acids. V was pared by 7 bases and J by 4 bases, with 9 bases between. This CDR3 is CASIAFPDTQYF. CDR3 bases: TGTGCCAGCATAGCCTTCCCAGATACGCAGTATTTT.

The rearrangement links TRBV7-9 to TRBJ2-5, with 9 bases that match TRBD2. The germline V gene has CDR1 SEHNR and CDR2 FQNEAQ (reference sequence). V trimming: 5 bases; J trimming: 5 bases; junction bases outside the gene matches: 18. The CDR3 spans 18 residues. The CDR3 DNA is TGTGCCAGCAGCACCTCGACGGATGGCGGGGGGGCCGTGGAGACCCAGTACTTC. Its protein is CASSTSTDGGGAVETQYF.

In this sample, this clonotype turned up a few times. This chain uses TRBV7-8 with TRBJ2-7; no definite D call. The germline V gene has CDR1 SGHVS and CDR2 FQNEAQ. The V end lost 1 base, the J end lost 1 base, and 11 bases lay between the germline ends. This CDR3 is 15 amino acids long. This CDR3 reads CASSLEPGESYEQYV. CDR3 nucleotide sequence: TGTGCCAGCAGCTTAGAGCCAGGCGAGTCCTACGAGCAGTACGTC.

This clonotype was picked up a small number of times. V is TRBV12-3 or TRBV12-4 and J is TRBJ1-6, with D maybe TRBD1 (5 bases). The CDR3 totals 18 residues. V dropped 3 bases and J dropped 7 bases, with 22 bases sitting between them. This chain's CDR3 is CASSFQLTADSQNSPLHF. The CDR3 DNA sequence: TGTGCCAGCAGTTTCCAACTGACAGCCGACTCTCAGAATTCACCCCTCCACTTT.